Following are 27 T cell receptor beta chains from one sample sequenced in a study of blood T cell repertoires in COVID-19. TCRdb keeps only in-frame clones here, not all; method: immunoSEQ multiplex PCR. The profile shows under 200,000 clones, 70% to 90% of them singletons. The source material was peripheral blood. The receptors were sampled from a woman older than 75 with acute or convalescent COVID-19.

This clone was picked up a small number of times. V usage is TRBV27 and J usage is TRBJ2-1, with 7 bases aligning to TRBD1. Germline values: CDR1 MNHEY, CDR2 SMNVEV (reference sequence). This CDR3 comprises 21 residues. Trimming cost V 6 bases and J 0 bases; bases outside gene matches: 23. CDR3 loop: CASSTKFTNGTAYSSYNEQFF. In DNA, the CDR3 is TGTGCCAGCAGCACCAAATTTACCAACGGGACAGCTTATAGCTCCTACAATGAGCAGTTCTTC.

The V and J genes are TRBV7-9 and TRBJ1-3; 8 bases map to TRBD1. After removal of 5 bases from V and 2 bases from J, the junction contained 2 bases not matched to a gene. The CDR3 extends over 14 amino acids. Germline-derived CDR1 and CDR2 are SEHNR and FQNEAQ (reference sequence). The CDR3 region is CASSQDRAGNTIYF. DNA for the CDR3: TGTGCCAGCAGCCAGGACAGGGCTGGAAACACCATATATTTT.

The CDR3 is CASSRTTSRYTF. CDR3 DNA sequence: TGTGCCAGCAGCCGCACAACATCCCGCTACACCTTC. This sequence joins TRBV12-3 or TRBV12-4 and TRBJ1-2; D is unresolved. V lost 6 bases and J lost 9, with 14 bases in between. The CDR3 loop spans 12 amino acids.

The rearrangement links TRBV5-1 to TRBJ1-1, with D unresolved. V was trimmed by 0 bases and J by 4 bases, leaving 7 bases between them. The germline CDR1 and CDR2 sequences are SGHRS and YFSETQ. The CDR3 length is 13 residues. The chain's CDR3 is CASSLDVSTEAFF. Here the CDR3 DNA reads TGCGCCAGCAGCTTGGACGTGAGCACTGAAGCTTTCTTT.

The chain has TRBV9 and TRBJ2-1; 7 bases line up with TRBD1. Germline CDR1 and CDR2: SGDLS and YYNGEE. V shed 3 bases and J 12 bases; nucleotides not matched to a gene: 12. The CDR3 runs 14 residues. The CDR3 is CASSGGQFDVGQFF. The CDR3 nucleotides read TGTGCCAGCAGCGGGGGACAGTTTGACGTTGGGCAGTTCTTC.

The chain employs TRBV30 and TRBJ2-7, with D possibly being TRBD2 (7 bases). The V gene's germline CDR1 is GTSNPN and CDR2 SVGIG (reference sequence). Trimming removed 0 bases at V and 2 bases at J, with 20 bases between. CDR3 size: 17 residues. The DNA of the CDR3 is TGTGCCTGGAGTGTACGGGGAGGGAGAGGGGGGACCTACGAGCAGTACTTC. It codes for CAWSVRGGRGGTYEQYF. The variable domain in full, completed from reference TRBV30 and TRBJ2-7, reads SQTIHQWPATLVQPVGSPLSLECTVEGTSNPNLYWYRQAAGRGLQLLFYSVGIGQISSEVPQNLSASRPQDRQFILSSKKLLLSDSGFYLCAWSVRGGRGGTYEQYFGPGTRLTVT.

The rearrangement uses TRBV12-2 and TRBJ1-3. TRBV12-2 is described as a pseudogene. The CDR3 covers 17 residues. In nucleotides, the CDR3 is TGTGCAAGTCGCTTAGCGGGGACTTCTAGCTCTGGAAACACCATATATTTT. Its translation: CASRLAGTSSSGNTIYF.

A single count supports this clone. The chain combines TRBV11-3 with TRBJ2-1, with D perhaps matching TRBD2 (5 bases). This CDR3 contains 12 residues. Germline V CDR1 and CDR2: SGHNT, YENEEA. V lost 2 bases, J lost 8 bases, and 7 bases lay in between. The CDR3, as DNA: TGTGCCAGCAGCTTAAGCGGCTATGAGCAGTTCTTC. It yields the protein CASSLSGYEQFF.

The chain links TRBV2 to TRBJ2-5; 8 positions agree with TRBD2. J was trimmed by 2 bases and V by 8 bases; bases with no gene match: 7. CDR1 SNHLY and CDR2 FYNNEI come from the germline V gene. The CDR3 contains 14 residues. The CDR3 bases are TGTGCCAGCCAGGGACTAGTAGCACAAGAGACCCAGTACTTC. Its protein is CASQGLVAQETQYF.

The chain uses TRBV19 and TRBJ2-7, with 9 bases identical to TRBD2. J was trimmed by 5 bases and V by 4 bases; bases with no gene match: 3. Germline CDR1 reads LNHDA; CDR2 reads SQIVND (reference sequence). This CDR3 spans 13 amino acids. The CDR3 protein is CASSSGRVDEQYF. In nucleotides, the CDR3 is TGTGCCAGTAGTAGCGGGAGGGTCGACGAGCAGTACTTC.

The chain employs TRBV7-3 and TRBJ2-7; tentatively, D is TRBD1 (6 bases). Germline CDR1 reads SGHTA; CDR2 reads FQGTGA. V was clipped by 5 bases and J by 0 bases, with 14 bases between them. The CDR3 has 15 amino acids. The DNA of the CDR3 is TGTGCCAGCAGCCTTACGGGACACGGCTCCTACGAGCAGTACTTC. Its translation: CASSLTGHGSYEQYF.

CDR3 nucleotide sequence: TGTGCCAGCAGCCCAGCGGGGGCGGCTGGCTACACCTTC. Protein sequence: CASSPAGAAGYTF. The genes are TRBV5-6 and TRBJ1-2; D is perhaps TRBD1 (6 bases). The CDR3 consists of 13 residues. CDR1 is SGHDT, CDR2 YYEEEE, per germline. The V gene lost 4 bases and the J gene lost 7 bases, with 14 bases spanning the gap.

This clone was found a few times. The rearrangement uses TRBV7-9 and TRBJ1-1; D may be TRBD1 (6 bases). The ends were cut back, 4 bases at V and 1 base at J, with 19 bases in the middle. The V gene's germline CDR1 is SEHNR and CDR2 FQNEAQ (reference sequence). The CDR3 spans 17 residues. The CDR3 coding sequence is TGTGCCAGCAGCTCCACCTTCGGGACACCCGAGAACACTGAAGCTTTCTTT. Protein sequence: CASSSTFGTPENTEAFF. Based on the CDR3 plus reference TRBV7-9 and TRBJ1-1, the full variable domain is DTGVSQNPRHKITKRGQNVTFRCDPISEHNRLYWYRQTLGQGPEFLTYFQNEAQLEKSRLLSDRFSAERPKGSFSTLEIQRTEQGDSAMYLCASSSTFGTPENTEAFFGQGTRLTVV.

This clone has just a few counts. The rearrangement uses TRBV29-1 and TRBJ2-1, with 10 nucleotides matching TRBD1. With V trimmed by 7 bases and J by 4 bases, 7 bases remained unmatched. Per germline, CDR1 SQVTM and CDR2 ANQGSEA. This CDR3 is built from 14 residues. The CDR3 nucleotides are TGCAGCGAGCTCGGGACAGGGGATTACAATGAGCAGTTCTTC. Protein: CSELGTGDYNEQFF.

The chain recombines TRBV7-9 with TRBJ1-5; 7 bases align to TRBD1. Germline V lookup: CDR1 SEHNR, CDR2 FQNEAQ (reference sequence). The CDR3 extends over 12 amino acids. The V segment lost 4 bases and the J segment 9 bases; nucleotides outside the gene matches: 3. CDR3: CASSSGQLPQHF. CDR3 coding DNA: TGTGCCAGCAGCTCGGGACAGTTGCCCCAGCATTTT.

The V and J genes are TRBV10-2 and TRBJ2-3; TRBD2 matches 13 bases. J was trimmed by 3 bases and V by 7 bases; bases with no gene match: 4. The CDR3 covers 15 residues. Germline CDR1 and CDR2: WSHSY and SAAADI. This CDR3 is CASKGLAGDTDTQYF. The CDR3 coding sequence is TGCGCCAGCAAAGGACTAGCGGGAGATACAGATACGCAGTATTTT.

V gene TRBV7-2 combines with J gene TRBJ1-1, with no clear D. V shed 5 bases and J shed 0 bases, with 13 bases lying between them. The CDR3 has 15 residues. Germline V CDR1 and CDR2: SGHTA, FQGNSA. The CDR3 DNA sequence: TGTGCCAGCAGCCTACAGAGTTTATTGAACACTGAAGCTTTCTTT. Translated: CASSLQSLLNTEAFF.

The J gene is TRBJ2-7, the V gene TRBV18; weak D call: TRBD1 (6 bases). The CDR3 consists of 16 residues. V was clipped by 1 base and J by 7 bases, with 20 bases between them. Germline V gene sequence: CDR1 KGHSH, CDR2 LQKENI. This CDR3 is CASSPLRPDSSKEQYF. The CDR3 DNA sequence: TGTGCCAGCTCACCACTACGCCCGGACAGCAGCAAGGAGCAGTACTTC.

This clone was observed a handful of times. The rearrangement joins TRBV5-6 to TRBJ1-2; D is unclear. The ends were cut back, 2 bases at V and 6 bases at J, with 11 bases in the middle. Per germline, CDR1 SGHDT and CDR2 YYEEEE. The CDR3 length is 13 residues. CDR3 residues: CASSFRELHGYTF. The CDR3 DNA reads as TGTGCCAGCAGCTTTCGGGAACTGCATGGCTACACCTTC.

V and J are TRBV24-1 and TRBJ2-3, with D unclear. In germline, CDR1 is KGHDR, CDR2 SFDVKD. V shed 4 bases and J shed 7 bases, with 11 bases lying between them. The CDR3 is 13 amino acids. The CDR3 bases are TGTGCCACCAGTGACCCCTTGACTTATACGCAGTATTTT. Residues: CATSDPLTYTQYF.

This chain links TRBV19 with TRBJ2-1; the match to TRBD2 covers 11 bases. CDR1 is LNHDA, CDR2 SQIVND, per germline (reference sequence). J gave up 9 bases and V 11 bases, and 12 bases lay outside the gene matches. The CDR3 runs 14 residues. In nucleotides, the CDR3 is TGTGCCTCCCGGGTAATAGCGGGAGGGGGTGAGCAGTTCTTC. It translates to CASRVIAGGGEQFF.

The chain combines TRBV29-1 with TRBJ2-1; TRBD1 aligns across 9 bases. The CDR3 contains 14 residues. Germline CDR1 is SQVTM and CDR2 is ANQGSEA. V dropped 7 bases and J dropped 3; count of bases not matched to a gene: 7. The CDR3 sequence: CSGDREGGYNEQFF. The CDR3 DNA follows: TGCAGCGGGGACAGGGAAGGGGGCTACAATGAGCAGTTCTTC.

V is TRBV7-9 and J is TRBJ1-1, with no clear D. CDR1 and CDR2 from the germline V gene are SEHNR and FQNEAQ (reference sequence). The CDR3 covers 14 residues. V lost 3 bases and J 4 bases, leaving 12 bases between the germline ends. The CDR3: CASSFGVRATEAFF. The CDR3 DNA is TGTGCCAGCAGCTTCGGGGTTAGAGCCACTGAAGCTTTCTTT.

The gene calls are TRBV27 and TRBJ2-1; 11 bases line up with TRBD2. Trimming took 4 bases from V and 3 from J; bases not matched to a gene: 11. The germline CDR1 and CDR2 sequences are MNHEY and SMNVEV (reference sequence). This CDR3 comprises 18 residues. The chain's CDR3 is CASSSIAPTSGSYNEQFF. Written as DNA, the CDR3 is TGTGCCAGCAGTTCAATTGCCCCTACTAGCGGGAGCTACAATGAGCAGTTCTTC.

The rearrangement uses TRBV6-5 and TRBJ1-1; D might be TRBD1 (5 bases). The CDR3 has 15 residues. Germline V gene sequence: CDR1 MNHEY, CDR2 SVGAGI. V was clipped by 2 bases and J by 1 base, with 11 bases between them. The CDR3: CASSYGAGGNTEAFF. CDR3 nucleotide sequence: TGTGCCAGCAGTTACGGGGCCGGCGGGAACACTGAAGCTTTCTTT.

V and J are TRBV10-2 and TRBJ1-2, with 8 bases aligning to TRBD1. Germline V gives CDR1 WSHSY, CDR2 SAAADI. V gave up 6 bases and J gave up 2 bases; unmatched junction bases: 8. This CDR3 region has 15 residues. Written as DNA, the CDR3 is TGCGCCAGCAGAGAGACAGGGGTACCCAACTATGGCTACACCTTC. Amino acid sequence: CASRETGVPNYGYTF.

The rearrangement joins TRBV10-3 to TRBJ2-3; D is possibly TRBD2 (6 bases). V lost 4 bases, J lost 0 bases, and 11 bases lay in between. Germline V CDR1 and CDR2: ENHRY, SYGVKD. This CDR3 comprises 15 residues. The CDR3 coding sequence is TGTGCCATCAGTGGGGAGGTATTAAGCACAGATACGCAGTATTTT. Amino acid sequence: CAISGEVLSTDTQYF.